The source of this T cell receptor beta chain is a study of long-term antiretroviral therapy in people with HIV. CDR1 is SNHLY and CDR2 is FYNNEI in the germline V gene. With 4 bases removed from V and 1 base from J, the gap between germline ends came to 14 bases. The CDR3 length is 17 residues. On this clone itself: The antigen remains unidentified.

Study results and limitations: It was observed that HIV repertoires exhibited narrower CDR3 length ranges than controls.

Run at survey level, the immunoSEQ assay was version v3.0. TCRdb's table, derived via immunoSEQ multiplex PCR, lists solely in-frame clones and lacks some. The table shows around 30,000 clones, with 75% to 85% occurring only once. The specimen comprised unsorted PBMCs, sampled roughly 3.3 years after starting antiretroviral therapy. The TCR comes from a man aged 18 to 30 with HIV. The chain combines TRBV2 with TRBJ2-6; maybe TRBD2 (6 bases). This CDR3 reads CASSASGGGSGANVLTF. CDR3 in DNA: TGTGCCAGCAGTGCCTCCGGGGGAGGTTCTGGGGCCAACGTCCTGACTTTC.